This section outlines one TCR beta chain sequence together with its context. What it binds is unknown. This specimen comes from a study of T-cell reconstitution after alpha-beta-depleted transplantation in children. Study results and caveats: T-cell numbers and diversity, one year after transplant, stemmed largely from T cells that were newly produced. About two months after transplant, alpha-beta T cells reportedly came from several hundred expanded graft clones.

For TCRbeta, the library was prepared with unique molecular identifiers. TCRdb re-called the PCR reads through MiXCR, storing one row per CDR3 protein. The sample records approximately 980,000 distinct CDR3 sequences, less than 30% being singletons. CDR3 size: 15 residues. Germline V CDR1 and CDR2: MNHNS, SASEGT. The trim removed 6 bases at V and 7 bases at J, leaving 10 bases unmatched. Source: PBMCs, mostly from graft donor cells, taken 360 days after TCRalphabeta/CD19-depleted stem cell transplant. The rearrangement uses TRBV6-1 and TRBJ2-5, with 11 bases that match TRBD1. The sequence came from a boy less than two years old who had a stem cell transplant for SCID, so the T cells may come from the graft donor. CDR3 sequence: CASRPGTGGVGTQYF. CDR3 bases: TGTGCCAGCAGACCAGGGACAGGGGGTGTCGGGACCCAGTACTTC.